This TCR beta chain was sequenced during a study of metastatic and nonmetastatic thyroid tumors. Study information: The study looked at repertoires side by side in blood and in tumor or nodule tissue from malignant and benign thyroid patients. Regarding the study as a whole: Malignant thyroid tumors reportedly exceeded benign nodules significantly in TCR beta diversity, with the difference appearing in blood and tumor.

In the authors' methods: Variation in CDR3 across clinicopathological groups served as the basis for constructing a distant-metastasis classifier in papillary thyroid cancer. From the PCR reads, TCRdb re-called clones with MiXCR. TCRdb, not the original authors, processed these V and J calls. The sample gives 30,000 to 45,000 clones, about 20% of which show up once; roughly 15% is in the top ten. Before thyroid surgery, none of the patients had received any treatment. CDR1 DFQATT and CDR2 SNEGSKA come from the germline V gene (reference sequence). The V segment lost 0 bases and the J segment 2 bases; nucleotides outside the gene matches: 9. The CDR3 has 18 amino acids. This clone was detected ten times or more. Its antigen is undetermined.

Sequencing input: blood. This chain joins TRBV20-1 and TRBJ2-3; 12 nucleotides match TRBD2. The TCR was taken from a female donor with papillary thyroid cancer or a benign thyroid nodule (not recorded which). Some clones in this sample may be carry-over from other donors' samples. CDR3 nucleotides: TGCAGTGCTAGAGATGGAGGAGGGACTAGCGGGTCCACAGATACGCAGTATTTT. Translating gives CSARDGGGTSGSTDTQYF.